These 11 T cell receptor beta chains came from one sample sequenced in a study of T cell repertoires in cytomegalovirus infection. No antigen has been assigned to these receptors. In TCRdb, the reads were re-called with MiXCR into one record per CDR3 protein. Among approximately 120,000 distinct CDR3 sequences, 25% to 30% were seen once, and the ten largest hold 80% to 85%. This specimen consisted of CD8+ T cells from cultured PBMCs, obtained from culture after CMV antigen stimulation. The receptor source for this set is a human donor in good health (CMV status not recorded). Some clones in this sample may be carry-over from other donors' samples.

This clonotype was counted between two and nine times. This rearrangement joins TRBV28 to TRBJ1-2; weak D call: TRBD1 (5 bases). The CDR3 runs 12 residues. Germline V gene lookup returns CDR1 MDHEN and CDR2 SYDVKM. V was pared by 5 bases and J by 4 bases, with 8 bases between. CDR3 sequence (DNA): TGTGCCAGCAGTACCGACAGCTATGGCTACACCTTC. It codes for CASSTDSYGYTF.

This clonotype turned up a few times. CDR3 bases: TGTGCTAGTGGCTTAGGGGAGGCCAATCAGCCCCAGCATTTT. Translated: CASGLGEANQPQHF. This chain connects TRBV12-5 to TRBJ1-5; perhaps TRBD1 as D (5 bases). The CDR3 extends over 14 amino acids. The V gene's germline CDR1 is LGHNT and CDR2 FRNRAP. V was shortened by 6 bases and J by 3 bases, with 12 bases between the two germline ends.

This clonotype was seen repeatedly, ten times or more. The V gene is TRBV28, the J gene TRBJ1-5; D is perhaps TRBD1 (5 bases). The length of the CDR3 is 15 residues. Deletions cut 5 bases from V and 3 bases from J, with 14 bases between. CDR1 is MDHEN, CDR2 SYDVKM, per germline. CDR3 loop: CASSKGRGSNQPQHF. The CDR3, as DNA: TGTGCCAGCAGTAAGGGTCGGGGGTCCAATCAGCCCCAGCATTTT.

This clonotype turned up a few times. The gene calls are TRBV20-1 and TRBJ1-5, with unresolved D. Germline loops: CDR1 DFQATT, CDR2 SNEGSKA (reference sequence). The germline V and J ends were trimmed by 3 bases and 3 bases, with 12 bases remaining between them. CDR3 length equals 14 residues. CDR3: CSASLGDLNQPQHF. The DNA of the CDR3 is TGCAGTGCTAGTTTAGGTGATCTCAATCAGCCCCAGCATTTT.

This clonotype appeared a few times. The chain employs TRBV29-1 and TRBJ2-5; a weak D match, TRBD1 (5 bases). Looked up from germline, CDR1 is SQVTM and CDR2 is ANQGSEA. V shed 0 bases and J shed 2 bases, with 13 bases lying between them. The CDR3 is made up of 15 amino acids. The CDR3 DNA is TGCAGCGTTGAAGACGAAGGGGTGCCACAAGAGACCCAGTACTTC. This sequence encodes CSVEDEGVPQETQYF. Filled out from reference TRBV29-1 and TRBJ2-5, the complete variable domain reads SAVISQKPSRDICQRGTSLTIQCQVDSQVTMMFWYRQQPGQSLTLIATANQGSEATYESGFVIDKFPISRPNLTFSTLTVSNMSPEDSSIYLCSVEDEGVPQETQYFGPGTRLLVL.

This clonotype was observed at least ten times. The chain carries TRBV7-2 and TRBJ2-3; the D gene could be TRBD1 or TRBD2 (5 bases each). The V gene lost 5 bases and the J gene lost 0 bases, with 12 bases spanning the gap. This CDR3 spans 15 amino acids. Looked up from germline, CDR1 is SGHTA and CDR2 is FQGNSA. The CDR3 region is CASSVRDHSTDTQYF. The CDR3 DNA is TGTGCCAGCAGCGTCCGGGACCACAGCACAGATACGCAGTATTTT.

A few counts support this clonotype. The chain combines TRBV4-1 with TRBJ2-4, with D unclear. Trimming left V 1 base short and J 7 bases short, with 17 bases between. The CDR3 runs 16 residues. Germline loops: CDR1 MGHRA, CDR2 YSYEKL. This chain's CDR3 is CASSQGPLAGRNIQYF. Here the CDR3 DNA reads TGCGCCAGCAGCCAAGGACCGTTAGCCGGCCGGAACATTCAGTACTTC.

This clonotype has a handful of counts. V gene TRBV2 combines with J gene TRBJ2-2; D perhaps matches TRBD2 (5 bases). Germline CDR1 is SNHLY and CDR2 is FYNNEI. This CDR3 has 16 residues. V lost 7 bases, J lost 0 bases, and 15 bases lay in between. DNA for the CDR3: TGTGCCAGCAAAAGGGAGATCAACCCGAACACCGGGGAGCTGTTTTTT. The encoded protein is CASKREINPNTGELFF. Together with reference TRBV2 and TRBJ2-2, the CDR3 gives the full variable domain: EPEVTQTPSHQVTQMGQEVILRCVPISNHLYFYWYRQILGQKVEFLVSFYNNEISEKSEIFDDQFSVERPDGSNFTLKIRSTKLEDSAMYFCASKREINPNTGELFFGEGSRLTVL.

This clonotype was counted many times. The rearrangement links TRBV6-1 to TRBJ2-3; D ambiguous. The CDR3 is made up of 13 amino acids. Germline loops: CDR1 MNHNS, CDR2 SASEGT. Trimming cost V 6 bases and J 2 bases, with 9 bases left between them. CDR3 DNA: TGTGCCAGCAGGGTCGTAGACACAGATACGCAGTATTTT. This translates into CASRVVDTDTQYF.

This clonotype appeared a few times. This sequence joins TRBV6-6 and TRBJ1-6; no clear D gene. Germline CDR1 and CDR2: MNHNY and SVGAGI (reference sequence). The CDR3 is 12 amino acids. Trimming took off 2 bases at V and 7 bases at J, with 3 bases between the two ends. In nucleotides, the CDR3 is TGTGCCAGCAGTTACCTCAATTCACCCCTCCACTTT. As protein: CASSYLNSPLHF.

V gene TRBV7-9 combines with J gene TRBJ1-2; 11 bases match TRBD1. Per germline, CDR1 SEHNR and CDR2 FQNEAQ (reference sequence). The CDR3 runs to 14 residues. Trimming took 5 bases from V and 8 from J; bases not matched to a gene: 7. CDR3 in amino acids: CASSTGQGAGGYTF. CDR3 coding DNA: TGTGCCAGCAGCACTGGACAGGGGGCGGGAGGCTACACCTTC.